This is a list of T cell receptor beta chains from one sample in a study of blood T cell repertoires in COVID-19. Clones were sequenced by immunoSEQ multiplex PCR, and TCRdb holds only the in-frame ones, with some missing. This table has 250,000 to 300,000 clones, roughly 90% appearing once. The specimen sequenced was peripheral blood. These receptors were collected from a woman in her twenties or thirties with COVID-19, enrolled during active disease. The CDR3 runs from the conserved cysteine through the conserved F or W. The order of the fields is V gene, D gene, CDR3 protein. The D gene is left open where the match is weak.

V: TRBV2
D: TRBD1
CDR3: CASSEEGAGSGYTF

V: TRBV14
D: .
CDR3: CASSLQRGEKLFF

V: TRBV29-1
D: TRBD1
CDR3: CSVDDRGGNTIYF

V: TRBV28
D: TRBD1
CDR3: CASSLTPDRGEQYF

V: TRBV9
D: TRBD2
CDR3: CASSVRRENTQYF

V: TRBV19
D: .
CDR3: CASSIDRASRSTDTQYF

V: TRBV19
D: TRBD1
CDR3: CATEGQGSSPLHF

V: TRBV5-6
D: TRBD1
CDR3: CASSFGTGPNEQFF

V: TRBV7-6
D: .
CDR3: CASSPTTTYNSPLHF

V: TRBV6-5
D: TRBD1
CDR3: CASLPGQGAADTQYF